The clone carrying this T cell receptor (beta chain) has only one observation. The source of the sample is a study of blood T cell repertoires in COVID-19. Study as a whole: The study drew acute and convalescent COVID-19 samples from the United States, Italy and Spain. Sample material is recorded as cDNA or gDNA derived from T cells, B-cell-depleted T cells, or PBMCs.

Per the authors' pipeline: The authors estimated nucleated cell counts from reference gene primer amplification. Sequencing was performed with immunoSEQ multiplex PCR; in TCRdb, only in-frame clones are kept and a portion is missing. That table gives V, J and clone size, and the DNA gave D and trimming. Of 77,000 or so clones listed, about four fifths are singletons. Material for sequencing was peripheral blood. This TCR was recovered from an elderly woman with active or convalescent COVID-19.

CDR3 sequence reads: CATSDPDRYQETQYF. CDR3 DNA sequence: TGTGCCACCAGTGATCCCGACAGGTACCAAGAGACCCAGTACTTC. V and J are TRBV24-1 and TRBJ2-5, with D possibly being TRBD1 (6 bases). V lost 3 bases to trimming and J lost 0 bases, with 10 bases between them. Germline V gene sequence: CDR1 KGHDR, CDR2 SFDVKD. The CDR3 extends over 15 amino acids.